Sequencing of this T cell receptor (beta chain) was carried out in a study of blood T cell repertoires in COVID-19. About the study: PBMCs, B-cell-depleted T cells, or T cells were the source of the cDNA or gDNA that made up the material.

The germline CDR1 and CDR2 sequences are SNHLY and FYNNEI. V shed 7 bases and J shed 6 bases, with 10 bases lying between them. This CDR3 spans 12 amino acids. TCRdb's table, derived via immunoSEQ multiplex PCR, lists solely in-frame clones and lacks some. The table shows tens of thousands of clones, with less than 85% occurring only once. The V and J genes are TRBV2 and TRBJ2-1; D ambiguous. The sample was peripheral blood. The receptor's source is a man older than 75 with acute or convalescent COVID-19. For the CDR3, the DNA is TGTGCCAGCATCGAGCCCGGCAATGAGCAGTTCTTC. It codes for CASIEPGNEQFF.